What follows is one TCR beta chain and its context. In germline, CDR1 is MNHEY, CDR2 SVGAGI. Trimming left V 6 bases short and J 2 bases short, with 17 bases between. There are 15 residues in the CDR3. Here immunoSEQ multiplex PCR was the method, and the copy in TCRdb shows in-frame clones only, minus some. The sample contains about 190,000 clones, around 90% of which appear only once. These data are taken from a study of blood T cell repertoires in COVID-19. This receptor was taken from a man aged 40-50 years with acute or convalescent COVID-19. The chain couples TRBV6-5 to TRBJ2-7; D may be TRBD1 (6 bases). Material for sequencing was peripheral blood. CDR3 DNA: TGTGCCAGCAGGCCCCTCTTACAGGGAACCTACGAGCAGTACTTC. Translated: CASRPLLQGTYEQYF.